This is a list of T cell receptor beta chains from one sample in a study of radiotherapy plus CTLA-4 blockade in lung cancer. Clones were sequenced by immunoSEQ multiplex PCR, and TCRdb holds only the in-frame ones, with some missing. The data contain fewer than 65,000 clones, approximately 84% of them singletons. Sequencing was performed on peripheral blood, taken from a patient treated with radiotherapy plus ipilimumab. These receptors were taken from a human donor with non-small cell lung cancer whose response to radiotherapy plus ipilimumab could not be evaluated. Each CDR3 is given with its conserved first and last residue. Fields, in order: CDR3 length, D gene, clone size, J gene, V gene, CDR3 protein, CDR3 DNA. D genes are given only for firm matches. For some rows the clone size is stated as once, few or many, or as a class when expanded; others skip it.

CDR3 length: 14; D gene: -; clone size: -; J gene: TRBJ2-5; V gene: TRBV5-6; CDR3 protein: CASSLPRGQETQYF; CDR3 DNA: TGTGCCAGCAGCCTACCTCGGGGGCAAGAGACCCAGTACTTC
CDR3 length: 11; D gene: -; clone size: -; J gene: TRBJ2-7; V gene: TRBV30; CDR3 protein: CAYGRDYEQYF; CDR3 DNA: TGTGCCTACGGACGGGACTACGAGCAGTACTTC
CDR3 length: 15; D gene: TRBD2; clone size: few; J gene: TRBJ2-7; V gene: TRBV4-3; CDR3 protein: CASSQETGGTYEQYF; CDR3 DNA: TGCGCCAGCAGCCAAGAAACGGGGGGAACCTACGAGCAGTACTTC
CDR3 length: 12; D gene: -; clone size: few; J gene: TRBJ2-5; V gene: TRBV6-1; CDR3 protein: CASSGDGGTQYF; CDR3 DNA: TGTGCCAGCAGTGGGGACGGGGGGACCCAGTACTTC
CDR3 length: 13; D gene: -; clone size: once; J gene: TRBJ2-5; V gene: TRBV27; CDR3 protein: CASSLQQEETQYF; CDR3 DNA: TGTGCCAGCAGTTTGCAACAGGAAGAGACCCAGTACTTC
CDR3 length: 16; D gene: -; clone size: -; J gene: TRBJ2-3; V gene: TRBV25-1; CDR3 protein: CASSDRTHRDTDTQYF; CDR3 DNA: TGTGCCAGCAGTGACCGGACCCACCGGGACACAGATACGCAGTATTTT
CDR3 length: 14; D gene: -; clone size: -; J gene: TRBJ2-1; V gene: TRBV7-9; CDR3 protein: CASSLYSWYNEQFF; CDR3 DNA: TGTGCCAGCAGCTTGTATAGTTGGTACAATGAGCAGTTCTTC
CDR3 length: 15; D gene: -; clone size: -; J gene: TRBJ2-3; V gene: TRBV5-1; CDR3 protein: CASSLFGNSIDTQYF; CDR3 DNA: TGCGCCAGCAGCTTGTTCGGGAATTCGATAGATACGCAGTATTTT
CDR3 length: 15; D gene: TRBD1; clone size: -; J gene: TRBJ1-1; V gene: TRBV19; CDR3 protein: CASSLGQGMNTEAFF; CDR3 DNA: TGTGCCAGTAGTCTTGGACAGGGGATGAACACTGAAGCTTTCTTT
CDR3 length: 15; D gene: TRBD1; clone size: -; J gene: TRBJ1-2; V gene: TRBV9; CDR3 protein: CASSLKTGQAYGYTF; CDR3 DNA: TGTGCCAGCAGCCTTAAGACAGGGCAGGCCTATGGCTACACCTTC
CDR3 length: 13; D gene: TRBD1; clone size: -; J gene: TRBJ1-2; V gene: TRBV5-1; CDR3 protein: CASSLGQGPGYTF; CDR3 DNA: TGCGCCAGCAGCTTGGGACAGGGACCTGGCTACACCTTC
CDR3 length: 17; D gene: -; clone size: -; J gene: TRBJ2-1; V gene: TRBV5-1; CDR3 protein: CASSLVWDLGLYNEQFF; CDR3 DNA: TGCGCCAGCAGCTTGGTTTGGGACTTAGGCCTCTACAATGAGCAGTTCTTC
CDR3 length: 14; D gene: -; clone size: once; J gene: TRBJ1-1; V gene: TRBV7-6; CDR3 protein: CASSFGGLSTEAFF; CDR3 DNA: TGTGCCAGCAGCTTTGGGGGCCTAAGCACTGAAGCTTTCTTT
CDR3 length: 13; D gene: -; clone size: -; J gene: TRBJ2-3; V gene: TRBV6-5; CDR3 protein: CASTLSGTDTQYF; CDR3 DNA: TGTGCCAGCACCCTTAGCGGCACAGATACGCAGTATTTT
CDR3 length: 15; D gene: -; clone size: -; J gene: TRBJ1-1; V gene: TRBV7-2; CDR3 protein: CASSRERGSRTEAFF; CDR3 DNA: TGTGCCAGCAGTAGAGAAAGAGGAAGTAGGACTGAAGCTTTCTTT
CDR3 length: 14; D gene: -; clone size: -; J gene: TRBJ2-7; V gene: TRBV12-2; CDR3 protein: CASRLTGKGIEQYF; CDR3 DNA: TGTGCAAGTCGCTTAACAGGGAAGGGAATTGAGCAGTACTTC
CDR3 length: 13; D gene: -; clone size: once; J gene: TRBJ2-7; V gene: TRBV11-2; CDR3 protein: CASSQTGSYEQYF; CDR3 DNA: TGTGCCAGCAGCCAAACAGGGTCCTACGAGCAGTACTTC
CDR3 length: 15; D gene: -; clone size: -; J gene: TRBJ1-2; V gene: TRBV19; CDR3 protein: CASSLTGVTNYGYTF; CDR3 DNA: TGTGCCAGTAGTCTGACAGGTGTTACTAACTATGGCTACACCTTC
CDR3 length: 16; D gene: TRBD2; clone size: -; J gene: TRBJ2-1; V gene: TRBV18; CDR3 protein: CASSPLAGSSYNEQFF; CDR3 DNA: TGTGCCAGCTCACCCTTAGCGGGGAGCTCCTACAATGAGCAGTTCTTC
CDR3 length: 14; D gene: -; clone size: once; J gene: TRBJ2-7; V gene: TRBV6-5; CDR3 protein: CASSYRGFGYEQYF; CDR3 DNA: TGTGCCAGCAGTTACCGCGGTTTTGGTTACGAGCAGTACTTC
CDR3 length: 13; D gene: -; clone size: once; J gene: TRBJ1-3; V gene: TRBV7-2; CDR3 protein: CASSLESRDTIYF; CDR3 DNA: TGTGCCAGCAGCTTAGAGTCCCGGGACACCATATATTTT
CDR3 length: 14; D gene: -; clone size: -; J gene: TRBJ1-1; V gene: TRBV5-5; CDR3 protein: CASSLYGIRTEAFF; CDR3 DNA: TGTGCCAGCAGCTTGTACGGGATTCGGACTGAAGCTTTCTTT
CDR3 length: 14; D gene: -; clone size: -; J gene: TRBJ2-5; V gene: TRBV9; CDR3 protein: CASSVAVSQETQYF; CDR3 DNA: TGTGCCAGCAGCGTAGCGGTTTCCCAAGAGACCCAGTACTTC
CDR3 length: 14; D gene: -; clone size: -; J gene: TRBJ1-5; V gene: TRBV5-4; CDR3 protein: CASRYQGMDQPQHF; CDR3 DNA: TGTGCCAGCAGATATCAGGGTATGGATCAGCCCCAGCATTTT
CDR3 length: 16; D gene: TRBD2; clone size: -; J gene: TRBJ2-5; V gene: TRBV7-2; CDR3 protein: CASSFVAGGRQETQYF; CDR3 DNA: TGTGCCAGCAGCTTTGTGGCGGGGGGGCGCCAAGAGACCCAGTACTTC
CDR3 length: 13; D gene: TRBD1; clone size: -; J gene: TRBJ1-4; V gene: TRBV5-5; CDR3 protein: CASRDRGGEKLFF; CDR3 DNA: TGTGCCAGCAGAGACAGGGGAGGGGAAAAACTGTTTTTT
CDR3 length: 14; D gene: -; clone size: -; J gene: TRBJ1-3; V gene: TRBV28; CDR3 protein: CASSFLSSGNTIYF; CDR3 DNA: TGTGCCAGCAGTTTTCTGTCCTCTGGAAACACCATATATTTT
CDR3 length: 15; D gene: TRBD2; clone size: -; J gene: TRBJ2-1; V gene: TRBV7-9; CDR3 protein: CASRPVAGSYNEQFF; CDR3 DNA: TGTGCCAGCAGGCCCGTAGCGGGCTCCTACAATGAGCAGTTCTTC
CDR3 length: 14; D gene: TRBD1; clone size: few; J gene: TRBJ2-7; V gene: TRBV5-1; CDR3 protein: CASTPGQGIGEQYF; CDR3 DNA: TGCGCCAGCACGCCCGGACAGGGGATTGGCGAGCAGTACTTC
CDR3 length: 17; D gene: -; clone size: -; J gene: TRBJ1-1; V gene: TRBV18; CDR3 protein: CASSPPGSGFGYTEAFF; CDR3 DNA: TGTGCCAGCTCACCACCGGGGTCGGGGTTTGGGTACACTGAAGCTTTCTTT
CDR3 length: 14; D gene: TRBD1; clone size: medium-sized; J gene: TRBJ2-1; V gene: TRBV19; CDR3 protein: CASSAGQVWNEQFF; CDR3 DNA: TGTGCCAGTAGTGCCGGACAGGTATGGAATGAGCAGTTCTTC
CDR3 length: 15; D gene: -; clone size: -; J gene: TRBJ2-3; V gene: TRBV19; CDR3 protein: CASSQGGERTDTQYF; CDR3 DNA: TGTGCCAGTAGCCAAGGTGGAGAGAGGACAGATACGCAGTATTTT
CDR3 length: 16; D gene: -; clone size: -; J gene: TRBJ1-3; V gene: TRBV4-1; CDR3 protein: CASSQETGNSGNTIYF; CDR3 DNA: TGCGCCAGCAGCCAAGAAACAGGCAACTCTGGAAACACCATATATTTT
CDR3 length: 15; D gene: TRBD2; clone size: few; J gene: TRBJ2-2; V gene: TRBV6-6; CDR3 protein: CASRGLAGNTGELFF; CDR3 DNA: TGTGCCAGCAGGGGGCTAGCGGGGAACACCGGGGAGCTGTTTTTT